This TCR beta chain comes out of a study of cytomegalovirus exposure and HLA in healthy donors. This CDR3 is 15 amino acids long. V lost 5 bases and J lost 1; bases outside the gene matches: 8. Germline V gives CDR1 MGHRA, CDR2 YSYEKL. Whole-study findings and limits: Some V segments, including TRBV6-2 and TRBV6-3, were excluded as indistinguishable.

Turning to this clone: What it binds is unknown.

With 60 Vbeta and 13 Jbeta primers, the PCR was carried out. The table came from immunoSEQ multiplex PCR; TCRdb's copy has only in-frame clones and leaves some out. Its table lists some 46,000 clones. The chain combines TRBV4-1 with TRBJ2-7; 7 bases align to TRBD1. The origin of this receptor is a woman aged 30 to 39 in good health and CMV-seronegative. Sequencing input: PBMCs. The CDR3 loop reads CASSGIDRVSYEQYF. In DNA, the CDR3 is TGCGCCAGCAGCGGGATTGACAGGGTTTCCTACGAGCAGTACTTC.